The TCR beta chain under discussion was sequenced for a study of blood T cell repertoires in COVID-19. The CDR3 has 13 residues. Germline V gene lookup returns CDR1 KGHSH and CDR2 LQKENI. V was cut by 3 bases and J by 1 base, with 6 bases left in between. The method was immunoSEQ multiplex PCR; TCRdb's version includes in-frame clones alone and lacks a portion of them. This sample yields under 55,000 clones, of which around 80% are seen a single time; under 30% belongs to the top ten. The sequenced sample consisted of peripheral blood. The chain carries TRBV18 and TRBJ1-1, with unresolved D. The receptor comes from a man between 70 and 80 years old with acute or convalescent COVID-19. CDR3 sequence reads: CASSPQKNTEAFF. CDR3 in DNA: TGTGCCAGCTCACCCCAAAAGAACACTGAAGCTTTCTTT.